The next 9 T cell receptor beta chains were all read from a single sample in a study of blood T cell repertoires in COVID-19. The protocol was immunoSEQ multiplex PCR, while the TCRdb copy is restricted to in-frame clones and leaves out a portion. The data contain roughly 70,000 clones, about 70% of them seen just once; the ten biggest clones take up about 20%. The material sequenced was peripheral blood. These receptors all stem from a man in his 60s with acute or convalescent COVID-19.

This rearrangement joins TRBV2 to TRBJ2-1; the match to TRBD1 covers 9 bases. Germline V gives CDR1 SNHLY, CDR2 FYNNEI. V was clipped by 7 bases and J by 8 bases; unmatched bases: 3. CDR3 size: 12 residues. The CDR3 region has the DNA TGTGCCAGCAACACAGGGGGCGATGAGCAGTTCTTC. Its translation: CASNTGGDEQFF.

Here the CDR3 reads CASSLAIRGDHGYTF. The DNA of the CDR3 is TGTGCCAGCAGCTTGGCTATTCGGGGGGACCATGGCTACACCTTC. The chain recombines TRBV5-4 with TRBJ1-2; possible D gene TRBD1, 5 bases. The CDR3 sequence is 15 residues long. Trimming cost V 0 bases and J 6 bases, with 15 bases left between them. Germline CDR1 SGHNT, CDR2 YYREEE (reference sequence).

The rearrangement uses TRBV14 and TRBJ2-1; no clear D. V was trimmed by 0 bases and J by 4 bases, leaving 4 bases between them. Germline V gene lookup returns CDR1 SGHDN and CDR2 FVKESK. The CDR3 is 13 residues long. CDR3 protein: CASSQESYNEQFF. The DNA for the CDR3 is TGTGCCAGCAGCCAAGAGTCTTACAATGAGCAGTTCTTC.

V is TRBV6-5 and J is TRBJ2-1, with 8 bases identical to TRBD2. Germline trimming cut 8 bases from V and 3 bases from J; bases unmatched to any gene: 9. This CDR3 contains 15 residues. Germline loops: CDR1 MNHEY, CDR2 SVGAGI. The CDR3 DNA sequence: TGTGCCAGCCCCAGAGGGGCGGGGGGCTACAATGAGCAGTTCTTC. Amino acid sequence: CASPRGAGGYNEQFF.

This clone has a single count. V and J are TRBV9 and TRBJ1-2; the D is unclear. V was cut by 3 bases and J by 8 bases, with 20 bases left in between. CDR3 length: 15 amino acids. Germline V gene lookup returns CDR1 SGDLS and CDR2 YYNGEE. The CDR3 protein is CASSAGVGLEFGYTF. The CDR3 bases are TGTGCCAGCAGCGCCGGGGTGGGTCTTGAGTTCGGCTACACCTTC.

This clone was seen once. The chain joins TRBV12-3 or TRBV12-4 to TRBJ1-6; D is uncertain. The V end lost 3 bases, the J end lost 10 bases, and 7 bases lay between the germline ends. This CDR3 comprises 12 residues. CDR3 nucleotides: TGTGCCAGCAGTTTTTTTCCGTCACCCCTCCACTTT. It yields the protein CASSFFPSPLHF.

This chain joins TRBV19 and TRBJ2-4, with 13 nucleotides matching TRBD2. V shed 6 bases, J shed 3 bases, and the junction held 5 bases outside the gene matches. The CDR3 length is 16 residues. Germline V CDR1 and CDR2: LNHDA, SQIVND (reference sequence). DNA of the CDR3: TGTGCCAGTAGGCGGACTAGCGGGAGCGGCAAAAACATTCAGTACTTC. Its translation: CASRRTSGSGKNIQYF.

The V and J genes are TRBV6-2 or TRBV6-3 and TRBJ2-5; the D is unclear. CDR1 MNHEY and CDR2 SVGEGT come from the germline V gene. V lost 0 bases and J lost 2, with 10 bases in between. This CDR3 contains 15 residues. In DNA, the CDR3 is TGTGCCAGCAGTTACTCGAAGGCAGCGCAAGAGACCCAGTACTTC. Translated, it gives CASSYSKAAQETQYF.

The chain has TRBV6-6 and TRBJ2-1; D unresolved. Germline-derived CDR1 and CDR2 are MNHNY and SVGAGI (reference sequence). This CDR3 region has 14 residues. V was pared by 7 bases and J by 0 bases, with 10 bases between. The CDR3 DNA sequence: TGTGCCAGCACCGACAAAAGCTCCTACAATGAGCAGTTCTTC. It specifies CASTDKSSYNEQFF.